A single sample is the source of the 19 T cell receptor beta chains below, sequenced in a study of PD-1 blockade in classical Hodgkin lymphoma. Time point denoted: cycle 4 day 1 (C4D1), after less than 7 weeks of nivolumab. Each patient's relapse followed autologous stem cell transplantation, and brentuximab vedotin exposure varied. Sequencing used immunoSEQ multiplex PCR; TCRdb keeps in-frame clones, though not all of them. In the table there are tens of thousands of clones, approximately 70% of which are singletons. Material: peripheral blood mononuclear cells (PBMCs), obtained before the fourth cycle of nivolumab. The origin of the receptors is a human donor with classical Hodgkin lymphoma.

Relative to its sample, this clone is medium-sized. The rearrangement uses TRBV7-9 and TRBJ1-1; 8 bases agree with TRBD1. CDR1 is SEHNR and CDR2 is FQNEAQ in the germline V gene (reference sequence). The CDR3 runs to 13 residues. J lost 4 bases, V lost 6 bases, and 4 bases had no gene match. The CDR3 DNA reads as TGTGCCAGCAGAGGACAGGGAGTCACTGAAGCTTTCTTT. This encodes CASRGQGVTEAFF.

The chain couples TRBV6-6 to TRBJ2-2, with D uncertain. The V gene lost 3 bases and the J gene lost 6 bases, with 8 bases spanning the gap. Germline V gene lookup returns CDR1 MNHNY and CDR2 SVGAGI (reference sequence). The CDR3 has 13 amino acids. The CDR3 protein is CASSYRESGELFF. Here the CDR3 DNA reads TGTGCCAGCAGTTATAGGGAATCCGGGGAGCTGTTTTTT.

This clone was picked up one time. CDR3 coding DNA: TGTGCCAGCAGCTTATTCGCTAGCGGGGGGATCGGCACAGATACGCAGTATTTT. Protein product: CASSLFASGGIGTDTQYF. This sequence joins TRBV7-9 and TRBJ2-3; 11 nucleotides match TRBD2. This CDR3 region has 18 residues. Germline CDR1 is SEHNR and CDR2 is FQNEAQ (reference sequence). J lost 1 base, V lost 2 bases, and 8 bases had no gene match. Filled out from reference TRBV7-9 and TRBJ2-3, the complete variable domain reads DTGVSQNPRHKITKRGQNVTFRCDPISEHNRLYWYRQTLGQGPEFLTYFQNEAQLEKSRLLSDRFSAERPKGSFSTLEIQRTEQGDSAMYLCASSLFASGGIGTDTQYFGPGTRLTVL.

As regards this clone: A much larger clone lies one base from this, so it may be a read error. The chain employs TRBV2 and TRBJ1-1, with no clear D. The germline V gene encodes CDR1 SNHLY and CDR2 FYNNEI. The CDR3 consists of 15 residues. The DNA for the CDR3 is TGTGCCAGCAGTGAAGTGGCAGCCCTGAACACTGAAACTTTCTTT. It is translated as CASSEVAALNTETFF.

The J gene is TRBJ2-7, the V gene TRBV10-2; tentatively, D is TRBD2 (5 bases). The length of the CDR3 is 11 residues. V shed 6 bases and J shed 6 bases, with 9 bases lying between them. Germline V CDR1 and CDR2: WSHSY, SAAADI. In nucleotides, the CDR3 is TGCGCCAGCAGCCCCGGAGGCGAGCAGTACTTC. It yields the protein CASSPGGEQYF.

This clone has more than one count but fewer than ten. The J gene is TRBJ2-5, the V gene TRBV28; TRBD1 might be the D (7 bases). V lost 10 bases, J lost 9 bases, and 18 bases lay in between. From germline, CDR1 is MDHEN and CDR2 SYDVKM. CDR3 length: 12 residues. CDR3 loop: CAIRQGLRAQYF. The CDR3 DNA reads TGTGCCATCAGACAGGGACTTAGGGCCCAGTACTTC. Variable domain in full (rest from reference TRBV28 and TRBJ2-5): DVKVTQSSRYLVKRTGEKVFLECVQDMDHENMFWYRQDPGLGLRLIYFSYDVKMKEKGDIPEGYSVSREKKERFSLILESASTNQTSMYLCAIRQGLRAQYFGPGTRLLVL.

J is TRBJ1-5 and V is TRBV30, with D possibly being TRBD1 (6 bases). CDR3 length: 14 amino acids. Trimming shortened V by 4 bases and J by 5 bases, and 15 bases separated the two germline ends. The germline CDR1 and CDR2 sequences are GTSNPN and SVGIG (reference sequence). CDR3 protein: CAWKDQGKDQPQHF. In DNA form, the CDR3 reads TGTGCCTGGAAGGACCAGGGGAAAGATCAGCCCCAGCATTTT.

This chain connects TRBV9 to TRBJ2-7; D unclear. CDR1 and CDR2 (germline): SGDLS, YYNGEE. Trimming removed 0 bases at V and 4 bases at J, with 11 bases between. The CDR3 extends over 14 amino acids. The CDR3 reads CASSVGTTGYEQYF. As DNA, the CDR3 is TGTGCCAGCAGCGTAGGTACCACCGGATACGAGCAGTACTTC.

The chain is built from TRBV7-2 and TRBJ1-5; perhaps TRBD1 as D (5 bases). The V end lost 4 bases, the J end lost 5 bases, and 9 bases lay between the germline ends. This CDR3 comprises 13 residues. Per the germline V gene, CDR1 is SGHTA and CDR2 is FQGNSA. In DNA, the CDR3 is TGTGCCAGCAGCTCCGGGACCTATCAGCCCCAGCATTTT. Encoded protein: CASSSGTYQPQHF.

This clone was counted a few times. The chain has TRBV5-5 and TRBJ2-7; TRBD2 is a possible D gene (6 bases). Germline loops: CDR1 SGHKS, CDR2 YYEKEE (reference sequence). This CDR3 spans 16 amino acids. V was pared by 4 bases and J by 0 bases, with 17 bases between. This chain's CDR3 is CASSGAPGTGSYEQYF. DNA of the CDR3: TGTGCCAGCAGCGGCGCTCCCGGGACTGGCTCCTACGAGCAGTACTTC.

V is TRBV19 and J is TRBJ1-6; no definite D call. Germline CDR1 LNHDA, CDR2 SQIVND (reference sequence). This CDR3 has 16 amino acids. The germline V and J ends were trimmed by 9 bases and 9 bases, with 24 bases remaining between them. CDR3 sequence (DNA): TGTGCCAGCTCTCCCTCAGGCGTTGGCATAAGTTCACCCCTCCACTTT. Protein product: CASSPSGVGISSPLHF. The full variable domain, rest sourced from reference TRBV19 and TRBJ1-6, is DGGITQSPKYLFRKEGQNVTLSCEQNLNHDAMYWYRQDPGQGLRLIYYSQIVNDFQKGDIAEGYSVSREKKESFPLTVTSAQKNPTAFYLCASSPSGVGISSPLHFGNGTRLTVT.

The chain recombines TRBV6-6 with TRBJ2-7, with 8 positions matching TRBD1. V was pared by 3 bases and J by 6 bases, with 7 bases of the junction left unmatched. CDR1 MNHNY and CDR2 SVGAGI come from the germline V gene (reference sequence). The CDR3 has 14 residues. The CDR3 DNA is TGTGCCAGCAGTTATAGGGACAGGACCTCCGAGCAGTACTTC. Translation gives CASSYRDRTSEQYF.

This clone was seen once. The gene calls are TRBV12-2 and TRBJ1-2; the DNA was not used to check the table's D call, TRBD1. TRBV12-2 is termed a pseudogene. This CDR3 is 14 amino acids long. Here the CDR3 DNA reads TGTGCAAGTCGCTCACGGACAGGCCTCTATGGCTACACCTTC. It codes for CASRSRTGLYGYTF.

This clone was counted only a few times. CDR3 coding DNA: TGTGCCAGCAGTGATGAGGCAACTTACTCTGGGGCCAACGTCCTGACTTTC. Translated: CASSDEATYSGANVLTF. This rearrangement joins TRBV2 to TRBJ2-6; D not resolved. The CDR3 spans 17 residues. V lost 3 bases, J lost 0 bases, and 12 bases lay in between. The V gene's germline CDR1 is SNHLY and CDR2 FYNNEI. Based on the CDR3 plus reference TRBV2 and TRBJ2-6, the full variable domain is EPEVTQTPSHQVTQMGQEVILRCVPISNHLYFYWYRQILGQKVEFLVSFYNNEISEKSEIFDDQFSVERPDGSNFTLKIRSTKLEDSAMYFCASSDEATYSGANVLTFGAGSRLTVL.

This chain links TRBV7-9 with TRBJ2-2; TRBD1 aligns across 7 bases. Trimming took 5 bases from V and 3 from J; bases not matched to a gene: 6. CDR3 length: 15 residues. In germline, CDR1 is SEHNR, CDR2 FQNEAQ (reference sequence). In nucleotides, the CDR3 is TGTGCCAGCAGCGCACTCACAGGGGACACCGGGGAGCTGTTTTTT. Its translation is CASSALTGDTGELFF.

V gene TRBV5-1 combines with J gene TRBJ1-6, with 7 bases identical to TRBD1. V shed 0 bases and J 7 bases; nucleotides not matched to a gene: 10. Per germline, CDR1 SGHRS and CDR2 YFSETQ. The CDR3 length is 17 residues. Here the CDR3 DNA reads TGCGCCAGCAGCTTGGCAGGCCTGGGACAGAGCAATTCACCCCTCCACTTT. Residues: CASSLAGLGQSNSPLHF.

This rearrangement joins TRBV4-2 to TRBJ1-3; 9 bases match TRBD1. The CDR3 totals 17 residues. V lost 5 bases, J lost 2 bases, and 10 bases stayed unmatched. The germline V gene has CDR1 LGHNA and CDR2 YNFKEQ. In DNA form, the CDR3 reads TGTGCCAGCAGCGTGCAGACAGGGGGGCCTCCTGGAAACACCATATATTTT. This translates into CASSVQTGGPPGNTIYF.

The chain has TRBV5-6 and TRBJ2-5, with D perhaps TRBD2 (6 bases). Germline-derived CDR1 and CDR2 are SGHDT and YYEEEE. Trimming cost V 4 bases and J 7 bases, with 17 bases left between them. The CDR3 is made up of 14 amino acids. Here the CDR3 reads CASSGRSGDATQYF. The CDR3 DNA sequence: TGTGCCAGCAGCGGCCGATCGGGGGACGCGACCCAGTACTTC.

This clone turned up a few times. This sequence joins TRBV5-6 and TRBJ1-1, with D uncertain. CDR3 length equals 17 residues. Per germline, CDR1 SGHDT and CDR2 YYEEEE. The germline V and J ends were trimmed by 2 bases and 5 bases, with 22 bases remaining between them. CDR3 in amino acids: CASSLRPLGPHNTEAFF. CDR3 coding DNA: TGTGCCAGCAGCTTAAGACCGTTAGGACCACATAATACTGAAGCTTTCTTT.